Listed below are T cell receptor beta chains from one sample, sequenced in a study of regulatory T cells in long-lasting Graves disease. A single record per CDR3 protein comes from TCRdb applying MiXCR to the multiplex PCR reads. Of approximately 380,000 distinct CDR3 sequences listed, less than 25% are singletons. The source was peripheral blood mononuclear cells (PBMCs), collected when the disease was refractory, from a patient treated with antithyroid drugs. These TCRs come from a female donor with Graves disease. Both conserved end residues are part of each CDR3. D genes are given only for firm matches. The size entry is marked missing in some rows and otherwise reads once, few, many or a size class.

J	D	size	V	DNA	CDR3
TRBJ1-1	-	many	TRBV12-3/TRBV12-4	TGTGCCAGCAGTTTGGGGTCTGCGGGTGAAGCTTTCTTT	CASSLGSAGEAFF
TRBJ2-3	-	few	TRBV27	TGTGCCAGCAGTTTCCGTGGAGATACGCAGTATTTT	CASSFRGDTQYF
TRBJ2-7	-	few	TRBV3-1	TGTGCCAGCAGCCTATTACAATCTTCAGGGAGTTTGTACGAGCAGTACTTC	CASSLLQSSGSLYEQYF
TRBJ2-3	TRBD2	few	TRBV29-1	TGCAGCGTTGAACAACTAGCGGGAGGGAAGATCACAGATACGCAGTATTTT	CSVEQLAGGKITDTQYF
TRBJ1-5	TRBD1	many	TRBV28	TGTGCCAGCAGTTTATCCCCAAGGGGGCTGGATGTCTATAGCAATCAGCCCCAGCATTTT	CASSLSPRGLDVYSNQPQHF
TRBJ2-2	TRBD2	-	TRBV30	TGTGCCTGGAGTGTAACGGGAGGATCCGGGGAGCTGTTTTTT	CAWSVTGGSGELFF
TRBJ1-4	-	many	TRBV15	TGTGCCACCAGCAGAGATCGAGTGCAGGGTGGTGAAAAACTGTTTTTT	CATSRDRVQGGEKLFF
TRBJ2-3	-	-	TRBV9	TGTGCCAGCAGCGTTGGAGATACGCAGTATTTT	CASSVGDTQYF
TRBJ2-3	-	few	TRBV7-9	TGTGCCAGCAGCCCCACCACGGCGGGGCCCCCAGATACGCAGTATTTT	CASSPTTAGPPDTQYF
TRBJ1-2	-	-	TRBV20-1	TGCAGTGCTAGATCACTTATTGATGGCTACACCTTC	CSARSLIDGYTF
TRBJ2-5	TRBD2	many	TRBV3-1	TGTGCCAGCAGCCAACTAGCGGCTAAAGAGACCCAGTACTTC	CASSQLAAKETQYF
TRBJ1-5	TRBD1	many	TRBV6-1	TGTGCCAGCAGACTTGACGGACAGGCCTTATGGCCCCAGCATTTT	CASRLDGQALWPQHF
TRBJ1-5	TRBD1	many	TRBV2	TGTGCCAGCAGTGATAGACAGGGTAGCAATCAGCCCCAGCATTTT	CASSDRQGSNQPQHF
TRBJ1-5	TRBD1	-	TRBV5-6	TGTGCCAGCAGCCGGGGCGGGACAGCCAATCAGCCCCAGCATTTT	CASSRGGTANQPQHF
TRBJ2-7	TRBD2	many	TRBV12-3/TRBV12-4	TGTGCCAGCAGGAGGACTAGCGGTTACGAGCAGTACTTC	CASRRTSGYEQYF
TRBJ1-4	TRBD1	many	TRBV28	TGTGCCAGCAGTTTTTCCGGACAGGGGGCGAATGAAAAACTGTTTTTT	CASSFSGQGANEKLFF
TRBJ1-2	-	many	TRBV29-1	TGCAGCGTGACCCGGGACTTTGACGGCTACACCTTC	CSVTRDFDGYTF
TRBJ1-2	-	few	TRBV4-3	TGCGCCAGCAGCCAAGACTCGGGGCAGATCTATGGCTACACCTTC	CASSQDSGQIYGYTF
TRBJ2-2	TRBD1	-	TRBV19	TGTGCCAGTAGTATAGGGACAGGGTTAGCGGGGGAGCTGTTTTTT	CASSIGTGLAGELFF
TRBJ2-7	TRBD2	many	TRBV6-5	TGTGCCAGCAGTTACTCGGGGACTAGCGGGAGAACCTACGAGCAGTACTTC	CASSYSGTSGRTYEQYF
TRBJ1-2	-	many	TRBV6-2/TRBV6-3	TGTGCCAGCAGTCAGCAGGGCTATGGCTACACCTTC	CASSQQGYGYTF
TRBJ1-2	-	many	TRBV13	TGTGCCAGCAGCTTCGGGGCGCGTGGCTACACCTTC	CASSFGARGYTF
TRBJ2-7	-	many	TRBV28	TGTGCCAGCAGTTTAATCAGTTCGTCCGAGCAGTACTTC	CASSLISSSEQYF
TRBJ2-7	-	many	TRBV20-1	TGCAGTGCTAGAGACGACAGTTACGAGCAGTACTTC	CSARDDSYEQYF
TRBJ2-7	TRBD2	many	TRBV27	TGTGCCAGCACCTCAAGCCGCCTAGCGGGAGTAGTGGCCCTCTACGAGCAGTACTTC	CASTSSRLAGVVALYEQYF
TRBJ2-2	-	-	TRBV29-1	TGCAGCGTTGGGGCTCGGGGGGCGGGCACCGGGGAGCTGTTTTTT	CSVGARGAGTGELFF
TRBJ2-7	-	many	TRBV20-1	TGCAGTGCTAGAGAAAAGTCATACTACGAGCAGTACTTC	CSAREKSYYEQYF
TRBJ1-5	TRBD1	-	TRBV6-2/TRBV6-3	TGTGCCAGCAGTGAACTGACAGGGGGTGTTGGGCCCCAGCATTTT	CASSELTGGVGPQHF
TRBJ1-3	TRBD1	-	TRBV7-9	TGTGCCAGCAGTGGACAGGGGGCGGTTGGAAACACCATATATTTT	CASSGQGAVGNTIYF
TRBJ2-3	-	-	TRBV2	TGTGCCAGCGGGGCCTCGGGGGCCGGCACAGATACGCAGTATTTT	CASGASGAGTDTQYF
TRBJ1-3	TRBD1	-	TRBV30	TGTGCCTGGAGTGTTCCCGGGACAGACTCTGGAAACACCATATATTTT	CAWSVPGTDSGNTIYF
TRBJ2-7	-	-	TRBV11-2	TGTGCCAGCGGCTTAGATCCCGGTTCAAACTACGAGCAGTACTTC	CASGLDPGSNYEQYF
TRBJ2-7	-	-	TRBV6-1	TGTGCCATCCAACAGGCAGCCTACGAGCAGTACTTC	CAIQQAAYEQYF
TRBJ1-1	TRBD1	-	TRBV12-3/TRBV12-4	TGTGCCAGCAGTCCGCGGGACAGGGGGAACACTGAGGCTTTCTTT	CASSPRDRGNTEAFF
TRBJ1-2	-	-	TRBV13	TGTGCCAGCAGCTTTTCTAGGGATGGCTACACCTTC	CASSFSRDGYTF
TRBJ2-7	TRBD1	few	TRBV5-5	TGTGCCAGCAGCTACGTGACAGGGTCCTACGAGCAGTACTTC	CASSYVTGSYEQYF
TRBJ1-2	TRBD1	-	TRBV19	TGTGCCAGTAGTCCAGGGGGCGCAAATGGCTACACCTTC	CASSPGGANGYTF
TRBJ2-7	-	many	TRBV12-3/TRBV12-4	TGTGCCAGCAGTTTCTCTGGGTTCGAGCAGTACTTC	CASSFSGFEQYF
TRBJ2-5	TRBD2	many	TRBV20-1	TGCAGTGCCCCCGGGACTAGCGGGAGTAAAGAGACCCAGTACTTC	CSAPGTSGSKETQYF
TRBJ2-7	-	many	TRBV27	TGTGCCAGCAGTTTATCCTCAGGGGCCTACGAGCAGTACTTC	CASSLSSGAYEQYF
TRBJ1-2	-	many	TRBV29-1	TGCAGCGTTGAAGATCTGAAGGGGGCTAACTATGGCTACACCTTC	CSVEDLKGANYGYTF
TRBJ2-1	TRBD2	-	TRBV20-1	TGCAGTGCAGCGGGAGTACTGTCGGGCAATGAGCAGTTCTTC	CSAAGVLSGNEQFF
TRBJ2-1	-	-	TRBV20-1	TGCAGTGCTAGGAGTGGGGACTCCTACAATGAGCAGTTCTTC	CSARSGDSYNEQFF
TRBJ2-6	-	few	TRBV6-1	TGTGCCACCACCAGGGTCTCCGGGGCCAACGTCCTGACTTTC	CATTRVSGANVLTF
TRBJ1-2	TRBD1	many	TRBV15	TGTGCCACCAGCAGCGGGACAGGGGTCTATGGCTACACCTTC	CATSSGTGVYGYTF
TRBJ1-1	-	many	TRBV29-1	TGCAGCGTTGAAGGCCGGGCTACGAACACTGAAGCTTTCTTT	CSVEGRATNTEAFF
TRBJ2-4	TRBD2	-	TRBV20-1	TGCAGTGCGACGGCGGGACTAGCGGAGCTAGCCAAAAACATTCAGTACTTC	CSATAGLAELAKNIQYF
TRBJ2-7	-	many	TRBV12-3/TRBV12-4	TGTGCCAGCAGTATCGGACAGATGTACGAGCAGTACTTC	CASSIGQMYEQYF
TRBJ2-1	-	few	TRBV14	TGTGCCAGCAGCCAGCCCACTAGTGGGAGGACTAATGAGCAGTTCTTC	CASSQPTSGRTNEQFF
TRBJ2-7	TRBD2	many	TRBV28	TGTGCCAGCAGGCGGGAGGGGGGTTTGTTCGAGCAGTACTTC	CASRREGGLFEQYF
TRBJ1-1	TRBD1	few	TRBV10-3	TGTGCCATCAGTGAGTCGGTTAGGACAGGGAACGTTGAAGCTTTCTTT	CAISESVRTGNVEAFF
TRBJ1-1	TRBD1	few	TRBV7-2	TGTGCCAGCAGCTTAGTACAGGGGAGTGAAGCTTTCTTT	CASSLVQGSEAFF